Reported below is one T cell receptor (beta chain). Germline CDR1 and CDR2: SQVTM and ANQGSEA. This CDR3 is built from 15 residues. TCRdb processed the 5' RACE reads again and assigns one entry to each CDR3 protein, with no DNA. Reported are about half a million distinct CDR3 sequences; the ten largest clones contain more than 1.4%. The entry originates in a study of T cells expressing NK-cell markers. V gene TRBV29-1 combines with J gene TRBJ2-7; TCRdb returns TRBD1, unconfirmable since there is no DNA. This TCR came from a woman aged 50 to 60 in good health. The sample taken for sequencing was blood T cells: a sorted CD56 or NKG2C T cell subset, CD4+ or CD8+ T cells, or bulk PBMC T cells (not recorded which). The CDR3 sequence is CSVEGGSRGPYEQYF.